This T cell receptor beta chain was sequenced for a study of preoperative IRX-2 immunotherapy in early breast cancer. Treatment noted: preoperative locoregional IRX-2 cytokine immunotherapy. Preoperative locoregional IRX-2 cytokine immunotherapy was tested in the phase Ib source study. Data came from immunoSEQ multiplex PCR; TCRdb stores just in-frame clones and leaves some out. The table includes more than 35,000 clones, roughly 80% detected once. CDR1 is MNHGY, CDR2 SAAAGT, per germline. The CDR3 spans 13 residues. The V end lost 10 bases, the J end lost 5 bases, and 17 bases lay between the germline ends.

This receptor was identified in a human donor with breast cancer. Sequenced material: tumor tissue, taken after IRX-2 immunotherapy. This chain connects TRBV6-8 to TRBJ2-5; maybe TRBD2 (6 bases). CDR3 DNA sequence: TGTGCCATCAGCTCGGGGGAGTGGGAGACCCAGTACTTC. Its translation: CAISSGEWETQYF.